Following are 2 T cell receptor beta chains from one sample sequenced in a study of cytomegalovirus exposure and HLA in healthy donors. PCR used 60 Vbeta primers and 13 Jbeta primers. Here immunoSEQ multiplex PCR was the method, and the copy in TCRdb shows in-frame clones only, minus some. The repertoire holds some 150,000 clones, with about 82% as singletons. Sequenced input: PBMCs. Every receptor here comes from a female donor in good health and CMV-seropositive.

The chain joins TRBV10-1 to TRBJ2-7; D is perhaps TRBD2 (6 bases). Looked up from germline, CDR1 is WNHNN and CDR2 is SYGVQD (reference sequence). The CDR3 sequence is 14 residues long. V dropped 3 bases and J dropped 2 bases, with 11 bases sitting between them. CDR3 in amino acids: CASSDGGTAYEQYF. DNA of the CDR3: TGCGCCAGCAGTGACGGCGGGACGGCCTACGAGCAGTACTTC.

This rearrangement joins TRBV2 to TRBJ2-1; a weak D match, TRBD2 (6 bases). Germline V gene sequence: CDR1 SNHLY, CDR2 FYNNEI. The CDR3 sequence is 15 residues long. The germline V and J ends were trimmed by 6 bases and 0 bases, with 12 bases remaining between them. The CDR3 reads CASSGGPSSYNEQFF. CDR3 coding DNA: TGTGCCAGCAGCGGGGGTCCGAGCTCCTACAATGAGCAGTTCTTC. Full variable domain (outside the CDR3, taken from reference TRBV2 and TRBJ2-1): EPEVTQTPSHQVTQMGQEVILRCVPISNHLYFYWYRQILGQKVEFLVSFYNNEISEKSEIFDDQFSVERPDGSNFTLKIRSTKLEDSAMYFCASSGGPSSYNEQFFGPGTRLTVL.